This T cell receptor (beta chain) was documented in a study of cytomegalovirus exposure and HLA in healthy donors. Study-wide background: As an earlier analysis found, 150 million to 200 million T cells yielded approximately 100 million unique TCR beta sequences.

The PCR was carried out with 60 Vbeta primers and 13 Jbeta primers. Sequenced by immunoSEQ multiplex PCR; TCRdb stores in-frame clones only, minus some. The sample contains 150,000 to 250,000 clones, around 79% of which appear only once. The V end lost 6 bases, the J end lost 1 base, and 18 bases lay between the germline ends. CDR3 size: 16 residues. Per the germline V gene, CDR1 is MDHEN and CDR2 is SYDVKM. This clone has just a few counts. J is TRBJ2-5 and V is TRBV28; D unclear. This clonotype was sampled from a woman aged 25 to 39 in good health and CMV-seropositive. The specimen was PBMCs. The CDR3 region has the DNA TGTGCCAGCAGGCGGTACCGGGTAAACTCCCAAGAGACCCAGTACTTC. Amino acids: CASRRYRVNSQETQYF.